A single sample gave rise to the 3 T cell receptor beta chains below, sequenced in a study of blood T cell repertoires in COVID-19. Assay: immunoSEQ multiplex PCR; the TCRdb copy retains only in-frame clones and omits some. Among a few hundred thousand clones listed, 89% were seen once. Sequencing was performed on peripheral blood. Receptor source: a woman between 40 and 55 years old who had recovered from COVID-19.

This rearrangement joins TRBV6-2 or TRBV6-3 to TRBJ1-2; weak D call: TRBD1 (5 bases). Germline CDR1 reads MNHEY; CDR2 reads SVGEGT. The CDR3 runs to 12 residues. Trimming left V 6 bases short and J 4 bases short, with 9 bases between. As DNA, the CDR3 is TGTGCCAGCAGCTGGACATCCTATGGCTACACCTTC. It specifies CASSWTSYGYTF.

V and J are TRBV20-1 and TRBJ2-7; 9 nucleotides match TRBD2. Germline V gene data show CDR1 as DFQATT and CDR2 as SNEGSKA (reference sequence). With 3 bases clipped from V and 1 base from J, the junction kept 4 bases outside the gene matches. The CDR3 length is 14 residues. This chain's CDR3 is CSASPSGISYEQYV. The CDR3 region has the DNA TGCAGTGCTAGTCCTAGCGGGATTTCCTACGAGCAGTACGTC.

V is TRBV9 and J is TRBJ1-2; 9 bases match TRBD1. This CDR3 contains 15 residues. V lost 0 bases and J lost 2; bases outside the gene matches: 2. The germline gives CDR1 SGDLS, CDR2 YYNGEE. The CDR3 spells CASSVGQGENYGYTF. The CDR3 nucleotides read TGTGCCAGCAGCGTAGGACAGGGGGAGAACTATGGCTACACCTTC.